This is a list of T cell receptor beta chains from one sample in a study of human T cells and chemical hapten exposure. In TCRdb, the RACE reads were re-called with MiXCR into one record per CDR3 protein. The table shows some 400,000 distinct CDR3 sequences, with around 5.5% occurring only once. The sequences come from whole blood, collected in connection with sensitization to the hapten diphenylcyclopropenone (DPC). These receptor sequences come from a woman aged 50 to 60 with alopecia areata. Some clones in this sample may be carry-over from other donors' samples. The CDR3 runs from the conserved cysteine through the conserved F or W. Fields, in order: J gene, D gene, V gene, clone size, CDR3 DNA, CDR3 protein. The D gene is left open where the match is weak. For some rows the clone size is stated as once, few or many, or as a class when expanded; others skip it.

j_call: TRBJ1-2
d_call: NA
v_call: TRBV9
clone_size: many
cdr3_nt: TGTGCCAGCAGCGCTGAGAGAGGCTACACCTTC
cdr3_aa: CASSAERGYTF

j_call: TRBJ2-7
d_call: TRBD1
v_call: TRBV4-2
clone_size: many
cdr3_nt: TGTGCCAGCAGCCCCTGGCCACAGGGGCACGGCGAGCAGTACTTC
cdr3_aa: CASSPWPQGHGEQYF

j_call: TRBJ2-1
d_call: TRBD2
v_call: TRBV7-8
clone_size: few
cdr3_nt: TGTGCCAGCAGCTTAGCGCGGACTAGCGTCAATGAGCAGTTCTTC
cdr3_aa: CASSLARTSVNEQFF

j_call: TRBJ1-1
d_call: NA
v_call: TRBV4-3
clone_size: many
cdr3_nt: TGCGCCAGCAGCCAAGATGTACAGACGAACACTGAAGCTTTCTTT
cdr3_aa: CASSQDVQTNTEAFF

j_call: TRBJ1-1
d_call: NA
v_call: TRBV27
clone_size: few
cdr3_nt: TGTGCCAGCAGCCTCGACTCAGGGGTCACTGAAGCTTTCTTT
cdr3_aa: CASSLDSGVTEAFF

j_call: TRBJ1-6
d_call: TRBD1
v_call: TRBV6-5
clone_size: NA
cdr3_nt: TGTGCCAGCAGTTACGACAGGGAGGGGTCACCCCTCCACTTT
cdr3_aa: CASSYDREGSPLHF

j_call: TRBJ1-4
d_call: NA
v_call: TRBV5-6
clone_size: many
cdr3_nt: TGTGCCAGCACCCTCTCCCCCACGTGGACTAATGAAAAACTGTTTTTT
cdr3_aa: CASTLSPTWTNEKLFF

j_call: TRBJ1-2
d_call: NA
v_call: TRBV20-1
clone_size: NA
cdr3_nt: TGCAGTGCTAACCGAATTAACTATGGCTACACCTTC
cdr3_aa: CSANRINYGYTF

j_call: TRBJ1-1
d_call: NA
v_call: TRBV27
clone_size: many
cdr3_nt: TGTGCCAGCAGTTCCTTTGATATGAACACTGAAGCTTTCTTT
cdr3_aa: CASSSFDMNTEAFF

j_call: TRBJ1-2
d_call: TRBD1
v_call: TRBV6-6
clone_size: many
cdr3_nt: TGTGCCAGCAGTTTCGTCGGACAGGATGGCTACACCTTC
cdr3_aa: CASSFVGQDGYTF

j_call: TRBJ2-5
d_call: NA
v_call: TRBV15
clone_size: few
cdr3_nt: TGTGCCACCAGCAGAGGTTGGGGACTTCAAGAGACCCAGTACTTC
cdr3_aa: CATSRGWGLQETQYF

j_call: TRBJ1-4
d_call: TRBD1
v_call: TRBV7-2
clone_size: many
cdr3_nt: TGTGCCAGCCGTTATACAGGGGCAACTAATGAAAAACTGTTTTTT
cdr3_aa: CASRYTGATNEKLFF

j_call: TRBJ2-1
d_call: TRBD2
v_call: TRBV28
clone_size: few
cdr3_nt: TGTGCCAGCAGTTTATCTGTGACTAGCGGGATCTACAATGAGCAGTTCTTC
cdr3_aa: CASSLSVTSGIYNEQFF

j_call: TRBJ2-5
d_call: NA
v_call: TRBV3-1
clone_size: many
cdr3_nt: TGTGCCAGCAGCCAGGGGATCCAAGAGACCCAGTACTTC
cdr3_aa: CASSQGIQETQYF

j_call: TRBJ2-1
d_call: TRBD1
v_call: TRBV7-2
clone_size: many
cdr3_nt: TGTGCCAGCAGCTTAAACAGGGGGTACAATGAGCAGTTCTTC
cdr3_aa: CASSLNRGYNEQFF

j_call: TRBJ2-3
d_call: NA
v_call: TRBV7-2
clone_size: many
cdr3_nt: TGTGCCAGCAGTTTACGGACCTCAGATACGCAGTATTTT
cdr3_aa: CASSLRTSDTQYF

j_call: TRBJ2-3
d_call: TRBD2
v_call: TRBV20-1
clone_size: many
cdr3_nt: TGCAGTGCTAGAGGACTAGCGGGGATTGGGGGTACGCAGTATTTT
cdr3_aa: CSARGLAGIGGTQYF

j_call: TRBJ1-2
d_call: NA
v_call: TRBV30
clone_size: NA
cdr3_nt: TGTGCCTGGAGATTATTGAGGGGCTACACCTTC
cdr3_aa: CAWRLLRGYTF

j_call: TRBJ2-1
d_call: NA
v_call: TRBV2
clone_size: many
cdr3_nt: TGTGCCGGACAAGCCAGGGTATCAGGCGGTGAGCAGTTCTTC
cdr3_aa: CAGQARVSGGEQFF

j_call: TRBJ2-3
d_call: NA
v_call: TRBV6-5
clone_size: many
cdr3_nt: TGTGCCAGCAGGTCCTCGTCGCTCTCCACAGATACGCAGTATTTT
cdr3_aa: CASRSSSLSTDTQYF

j_call: TRBJ2-2
d_call: NA
v_call: TRBV6-5
clone_size: few
cdr3_nt: TGTGCCAGCAGTTATTACGGCGGATCAAGGGGAAAGGGCACCGGGGAGCTGTTTTTT
cdr3_aa: CASSYYGGSRGKGTGELFF